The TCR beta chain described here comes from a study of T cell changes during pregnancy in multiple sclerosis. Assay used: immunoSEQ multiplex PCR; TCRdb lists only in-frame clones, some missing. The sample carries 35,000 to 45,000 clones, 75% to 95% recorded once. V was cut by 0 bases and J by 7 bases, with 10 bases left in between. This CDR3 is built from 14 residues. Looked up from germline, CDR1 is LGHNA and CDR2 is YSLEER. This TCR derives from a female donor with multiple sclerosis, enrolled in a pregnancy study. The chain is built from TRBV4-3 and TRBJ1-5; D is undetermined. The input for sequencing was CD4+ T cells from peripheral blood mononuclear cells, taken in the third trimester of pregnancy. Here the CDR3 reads CASSQELRSQPQHF. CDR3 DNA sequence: TGCGCCAGCAGCCAAGAGCTGCGGTCGCAGCCCCAGCATTTT.